A single sample gave rise to the 18 T cell receptor beta chains below, sequenced in a study of T cells after yellow fever vaccination. TCRdb re-called the 5' RACE reads through MiXCR, storing one row per CDR3 protein. In the table there are 320,000 or so distinct CDR3 sequences, roughly 7.5% of which are singletons. This sample comprised PBMCs, obtained around 45 days after the first yellow fever vaccination. These receptors were obtained from a man younger than 35 who received the YFV17D yellow fever vaccine.

In its sample, this clonotype was seen a few times. This chain joins TRBV12-3 or TRBV12-4 and TRBJ2-7, with D perhaps assigned TRBD1 or TRBD2 (5 bases each). Trimming shortened V by 5 bases and J by 3 bases, and 14 bases separated the two germline ends. The CDR3 runs 14 residues. The CDR3 sequence: CASSQLGVLYEQYF. Here the CDR3 DNA reads TGTGCCAGCAGTCAGTTGGGGGTGCTCTACGAGCAGTACTTC.

V usage is TRBV7-2 and J usage is TRBJ1-1; D possibly corresponds to TRBD1 (5 bases). The CDR3 is 14 amino acids. CDR1 SGHTA and CDR2 FQGNSA come from the germline V gene. V was shortened by 1 base and J by 5 bases, with 11 bases between the two germline ends. The CDR3 loop reads CASSLDGGATEAFF. The CDR3 DNA sequence: TGTGCCAGCAGCTTAGATGGGGGAGCGACTGAAGCTTTCTTT.

J is TRBJ2-6 and V is TRBV7-3; D uncertain. CDR3 length: 15 amino acids. Trimming stripped 5 bases from V and 0 bases from J, with 8 bases between. Germline CDR1 SGHTA, CDR2 FQGTGA. The CDR3 region has the DNA TGTGCCAGCAGCGGTCAGCTCTCTGGGGCCAACGTCCTGACTTTC. Its protein product is CASSGQLSGANVLTF.

This clonotype was seen more than once but under ten times. The chain is built from TRBV6-5 and TRBJ2-3; D could derive from TRBD1 or TRBD2 (5 bases each). CDR1 is MNHEY, CDR2 SVGAGI, per germline. The CDR3 is made up of 16 amino acids. Trimming left V 5 bases short and J 1 base short, with 16 bases between. The CDR3 sequence is CASSTDRARGTDTQYF. The CDR3 DNA reads TGTGCCAGCAGTACCGACAGAGCGCGGGGCACAGATACGCAGTATTTT.

The CDR3 nucleotides are TGCGCCAGCAGCCAGCTAGCGGGGACCCAAGAGACCCAGTACTTC. Protein product: CASSQLAGTQETQYF. The V call is TRBV4-1, the J call TRBJ2-5; 9 bases are a match to TRBD2. Germline V gene data show CDR1 as MGHRA and CDR2 as YSYEKL. The CDR3 covers 15 residues. The ends lost 3 bases at V and 1 base at J; junction bases unmatched: 3.

This clonotype appeared many times. The gene calls are TRBV12-3 or TRBV12-4 and TRBJ1-1; no firm D call. V dropped 2 bases and J dropped 5 bases, with 12 bases sitting between them. The CDR3 totals 14 residues. The CDR3 DNA reads TGTGCCAGCAGTTTAACTGAAGTGGATACTGAAGCTTTCTTT. Translation gives CASSLTEVDTEAFF.

This clonotype turned up a few times. The chain joins TRBV4-1 to TRBJ2-6; TRBD2 matches at 8 bases. Germline CDR1 MGHRA, CDR2 YSYEKL. The CDR3 has 18 residues. Losses at the gene ends were 0 bases for V and 4 bases for J; bases not matched to a gene: 8. In DNA, the CDR3 is TGCGCCAGCAGCCAAGATGGATGGCGGGGGGCCGGGGCCAACGTCCTGACTTTC. This sequence encodes CASSQDGWRGAGANVLTF.

This clonotype was seen many times. V gene TRBV6-4 combines with J gene TRBJ2-3; 7 bases agree with TRBD2. With V trimmed by 0 bases and J by 1 base, 1 base remained unmatched. The CDR3 covers 15 residues. CDR1 is MRHNA, CDR2 SNTAGT, per germline. The CDR3, as DNA: TGTGCCAGCAGTGACTCGAGCGGGGGCACAGATACGCAGTATTTT. Amino acid sequence: CASSDSSGGTDTQYF.

The table lists this clonotype with a few counts. The genes are TRBV7-9 and TRBJ2-5, with D maybe TRBD1 (5 bases). Germline CDR1 and CDR2: SEHNR and FQNEAQ (reference sequence). With 6 bases removed from V and 0 bases from J, the gap between germline ends came to 14 bases. The CDR3 is 15 residues long. This chain's CDR3 is CASSQRGQNQETQYF. The CDR3 coding sequence is TGTGCCAGCAGTCAAAGAGGACAAAACCAAGAGACCCAGTACTTC. The full variable domain, its missing parts supplied by reference TRBV7-9 and TRBJ2-5, is DTGVSQNPRHKITKRGQNVTFRCDPISEHNRLYWYRQTLGQGPEFLTYFQNEAQLEKSRLLSDRFSAERPKGSFSTLEIQRTEQGDSAMYLCASSQRGQNQETQYFGPGTRLLVL.

V is TRBV7-8 and J is TRBJ2-1; unclear D gene. The V end lost 5 bases, the J end lost 1 base, and 21 bases lay between the germline ends. The V gene's germline CDR1 is SGHVS and CDR2 FQNEAQ. This CDR3 region has 18 residues. CDR3 DNA sequence: TGTGCCAGCAGCCGCCCCCGGGTAGGCCTCTTATCCTACAATGAGCAGTTCTTC. Its translation is CASSRPRVGLLSYNEQFF.

The chain couples TRBV7-2 to TRBJ2-3; D is uncertain. V was shortened by 4 bases and J by 0 bases, with 11 bases between the two germline ends. The CDR3 runs 15 residues. Germline V gene sequence: CDR1 SGHTA, CDR2 FQGNSA. The CDR3 DNA reads TGTGCCAGCAGCTCCGGGCCTACTAGCACAGATACGCAGTATTTT. It specifies CASSSGPTSTDTQYF. Drawing the rest from reference TRBV7-2 and TRBJ2-3, the complete variable domain is GAGVSQSPSNKVTEKGKDVELRCDPISGHTALYWYRQSLGQGLEFLIYFQGNSAPDKSGLPSDRFSAERTGGSVSTLTIQRTQQEDSAVYLCASSSGPTSTDTQYFGPGTRLTVL.

This clonotype was recorded many times. This chain uses TRBV20-1 with TRBJ2-1; TRBD2 agrees at 10 bases. CDR3 length: 18 residues. The junction had 8 bases not matched to a gene; V was cut back by 0 bases and J by 0 bases. Germline assignment: CDR1 DFQATT and CDR2 SNEGSKA (reference sequence). CDR3 bases: TGCAGTGCTAGAGATTTAGCGGGGGGCCCGAGCTCCTACAATGAGCAGTTCTTC. The encoded protein is CSARDLAGGPSSYNEQFF.

The chain uses TRBV10-3 and TRBJ1-5; a weak D match, TRBD1 (6 bases). CDR1 is ENHRY, CDR2 SYGVKD, per germline. This CDR3 region has 14 residues. Trimming left V 4 bases short and J 0 bases short, with 7 bases between. CDR3: CAISAGDSNQPQHF. The CDR3 DNA reads TGTGCCATCAGTGCAGGGGATAGCAATCAGCCCCAGCATTTT.

This clonotype was detected a few times. V usage is TRBV5-1 and J usage is TRBJ2-7, with a weak D call TRBD1 (5 bases). The germline CDR1 and CDR2 sequences are SGHRS and YFSETQ. The CDR3 contains 15 residues. Trimming took 0 bases from V and 2 from J, leaving 12 bases between them. This chain's CDR3 is CASSLVQVRPYEQYF. The CDR3 coding sequence is TGCGCCAGCAGCTTGGTACAGGTTCGGCCCTACGAGCAGTACTTC.

This clonotype was counted many times. The rearrangement uses TRBV6-1 and TRBJ2-1; D might be TRBD2 (6 bases). Germline V CDR1 and CDR2: MNHNS, SASEGT. Trimming cost V 7 bases and J 0 bases, with 7 bases left between them. This CDR3 contains 13 residues. As DNA, the CDR3 is TGTGCCAGCATGCGGGGCTCCTACAATGAGCAGTTCTTC. The encoded protein is CASMRGSYNEQFF.

This clonotype was recorded at least ten times. The rearrangement joins TRBV4-3 to TRBJ1-2; no firm D call. The CDR3 contains 14 residues. Germline V CDR1 and CDR2: LGHNA, YSLEER. V shed 0 bases and J shed 0 bases, with 5 bases lying between them. The CDR3 reads CASSQDSSNYGYTF. As DNA, the CDR3 is TGCGCCAGCAGCCAAGACAGCTCTAACTATGGCTACACCTTC.

In this sample, this clonotype turned up a few times. CDR3 nucleotides: TGTGCCAGCAGCTCTTGGGACAGGGGGCGTTCGAGTGAAAAACTGTTTTTT. Protein sequence: CASSSWDRGRSSEKLFF. V usage is TRBV7-6 and J usage is TRBJ1-4; 12 positions agree with TRBD1. The germline CDR1 and CDR2 sequences are SGHVS and FNYEAQ. V shed 4 bases, J shed 7 bases, and the junction held 10 bases outside the gene matches. CDR3 length: 17 residues. Drawing the rest from reference TRBV7-6 and TRBJ1-4, the complete variable domain is GAGVSQSPRYKVTKRGQDVALRCDPISGHVSLYWYRQALGQGPEFLTYFNYEAQQDKSGLPNDRFSAERPEGSISTLTIQRTEQRDSAMYRCASSSWDRGRSSEKLFFGSGTQLSVL.

V is TRBV7-6 and J is TRBJ1-5; no clear D. CDR1 is SGHVS, CDR2 FNYEAQ, per germline. This CDR3 has 14 amino acids. Trimming took 5 bases from V and 0 from J, leaving 8 bases between them. This chain's CDR3 is CASSPTDSNQPQHF. For the CDR3, the DNA is TGTGCCAGCAGCCCCACCGATAGCAATCAGCCCCAGCATTTT.